These 29 T cell receptor beta chains originate from one sample sequenced in a study of CD4 T cells in relation to SARS-CoV-2 and coronaviruses. The data were produced by immunoSEQ multiplex PCR, yet TCRdb's version contains in-frame clones alone and is incomplete. The table includes 65,000 or so clones, over 80% detected once. Unexposed donor CD4+ T cells date from about 2011-2019, before the COVID-19 pandemic. Sequences were obtained from memory CD4+ T cells from PBMCs. The origin of the receptors is a human donor in good health.

V usage is TRBV27 and J usage is TRBJ2-5; tentative D call: TRBD1 (6 bases). Germline CDR1 and CDR2: MNHEY and SMNVEV (reference sequence). V was clipped by 5 bases and J by 3 bases, with 13 bases between them. The CDR3 runs 14 residues. CDR3 bases: TGTGCCAGCAGTCGCTCGACAGGTGAAGAGACCCAGTACTTC. Translating gives CASSRSTGEETQYF.

V usage is TRBV6-5 and J usage is TRBJ2-7; 7 positions match TRBD1. The germline gives CDR1 MNHEY, CDR2 SVGAGI. The CDR3 is 14 residues long. V lost 6 bases and J lost 5; bases outside the gene matches: 10. As DNA, the CDR3 is TGTGCCAGCAGAACAACAGGGGTACGAGACGAGCAGTACTTC. The encoded protein is CASRTTGVRDEQYF.

The V call is TRBV19, the J call TRBJ2-3; TRBD2 matches 7 bases. The germline CDR1 and CDR2 sequences are LNHDA and SQIVND (reference sequence). The CDR3 length is 13 residues. The ends lost 4 bases at V and 10 bases at J; junction bases unmatched: 8. The CDR3 protein is CASSTASGGAQYF. CDR3 in DNA: TGTGCCAGTAGTACGGCTAGCGGAGGGGCGCAGTATTTT.

The chain has TRBV15 and TRBJ2-7, with TRBD1 matching 7 bases. V dropped 4 bases and J dropped 0; count of bases not matched to a gene: 3. The CDR3 runs 14 residues. Germline V gene lookup returns CDR1 LNHNV and CDR2 YYDKDF (reference sequence). The DNA for the CDR3 is TGTGCCACCAGCATCAGGGGGAGCTCCTACGAGCAGTACTTC. The encoded protein is CATSIRGSSYEQYF.

This sequence joins TRBV19 and TRBJ2-5, with TRBD2 matching over 10 bases. The CDR3 is 15 residues long. Germline V gene sequence: CDR1 LNHDA, CDR2 SQIVND (reference sequence). J was trimmed by 5 bases and V by 7 bases; bases with no gene match: 10. Here the CDR3 reads CASTNRASGSETQYF. DNA for the CDR3: TGTGCCAGTACCAATCGGGCTAGCGGGAGTGAGACCCAGTACTTC.

The chain joins TRBV6-5 to TRBJ2-7, with 10 bases identical to TRBD1. Trimming cost V 6 bases and J 3 bases; bases outside gene matches: 8. CDR1 is MNHEY, CDR2 SVGAGI, per germline. The CDR3 consists of 15 residues. CDR3 loop: CASSPTGTGDYEQYF. For the CDR3, the DNA is TGTGCCAGCAGCCCAACCGGGACAGGGGACTACGAGCAGTACTTC.

The chain recombines TRBV7-3 with TRBJ2-1; 11 positions agree with TRBD2. The CDR3 runs 15 residues. V lost 5 bases, J lost 4 bases, and 4 bases stayed unmatched. Germline loops: CDR1 SGHTA, CDR2 FQGTGA. The CDR3 sequence: CASSLSSGRYNEQFF. Here the CDR3 DNA reads TGTGCCAGCAGCCTATCTAGCGGGAGGTACAATGAGCAGTTCTTC.

This clone has only a few counts. The chain carries TRBV7-9 and TRBJ1-3; D is uncertain. V was clipped by 1 base and J by 4 bases, with 11 bases between them. Germline CDR1 is SEHNR and CDR2 is FQNEAQ (reference sequence). The CDR3 is made up of 15 amino acids. In DNA, the CDR3 is TGTGCCAGCAGCTTAGGGGGTACAGCCGGAAACACCATATATTTT. Amino acid sequence: CASSLGGTAGNTIYF.

This rearrangement joins TRBV7-2 to TRBJ1-2; maybe TRBD1 (5 bases). The CDR3 runs to 14 residues. V gave up 1 base and J gave up 4 bases, with 10 bases separating them. Per the germline V gene, CDR1 is SGHTA and CDR2 is FQGNSA. The chain's CDR3 is CASSLGGRPYGYTF. The CDR3 nucleotides are TGTGCCAGCAGCTTAGGGGGCAGACCCTATGGCTACACCTTC.

This chain connects TRBV7-3 to TRBJ1-6, with a weak D call TRBD1 (6 bases). V lost 5 bases and J lost 13, with 15 bases in between. The germline V gene encodes CDR1 SGHTA and CDR2 FQGTGA. The CDR3 covers 13 residues. The CDR3 region is CASSGYRASPLHF. In DNA, the CDR3 is TGTGCCAGCAGCGGTTACAGGGCCTCCCCCCTCCACTTT.

The V call is TRBV19, the J call TRBJ1-6; no clear D. The CDR3 covers 11 residues. V was cut by 4 bases and J by 13 bases, with 8 bases left in between. Germline V gene data show CDR1 as LNHDA and CDR2 as SQIVND (reference sequence). CDR3 sequence (DNA): TGTGCCAGTAGTAATGGTGGGCCCCTCCACTTT. Translating it yields CASSNGGPLHF.

With respect to this clone: The same CDR3 can be traced to other DNA sequences in this sample. This sequence joins TRBV4-3 and TRBJ2-2, with D unresolved. CDR1 is LGHNA, CDR2 YSLEER, per germline. V shed 1 base and J shed 3 bases, with 12 bases lying between them. The CDR3 is made up of 16 amino acids. The CDR3 loop reads CASSQVGDGYTGELFF. CDR3 in DNA: TGCGCCAGCAGCCAAGTAGGAGACGGATACACCGGGGAGCTGTTTTTT.

This clone was seen a single time. In DNA form, the CDR3 reads TGTGCCATCAGTGAATTGGCGGATGAGCAGTTCTTC. It translates to CAISELADEQFF. The rearrangement joins TRBV10-3 to TRBJ2-1; D is unresolved. Germline V CDR1 and CDR2: ENHRY, SYGVKD. This CDR3 comprises 12 residues. V lost 3 bases and J 8 bases, leaving 8 bases between the germline ends.

The rearrangement links TRBV10-3 to TRBJ2-2; TRBD2 matches 7 bases. V lost 11 bases and J lost 5; bases outside the gene matches: 14. Germline values: CDR1 ENHRY, CDR2 SYGVKD. The CDR3 consists of 15 residues. The chain's CDR3 is CASEGAGVGTGELFF. The CDR3, as DNA: TGTGCCTCAGAGGGTGCGGGAGTCGGGACCGGGGAGCTGTTTTTT.

This sequence joins TRBV4-1 and TRBJ2-1; 7 nucleotides align to TRBD2. The germline V gene encodes CDR1 MGHRA and CDR2 YSYEKL. With V trimmed by 0 bases and J by 0 bases, 8 bases remained unmatched. This CDR3 region has 18 residues. The CDR3 reads CASSQDMVGGSSYNEQFF. The DNA of the CDR3 is TGCGCCAGCAGCCAAGATATGGTTGGCGGGAGCTCCTACAATGAGCAGTTCTTC.

The J gene is TRBJ2-7, the V gene TRBV12-3 or TRBV12-4; maybe TRBD1 (6 bases). The CDR3 covers 13 residues. The V gene lost 6 bases and the J gene lost 0 bases, with 9 bases spanning the gap. The chain's CDR3 is CASRIGGSYEQYF. DNA for the CDR3: TGTGCCAGCAGGATAGGGGGCTCCTACGAGCAGTACTTC.

The rearrangement uses TRBV5-5 and TRBJ2-5; D is ambiguous. V was shortened by 2 bases and J by 5 bases, with 10 bases between the two germline ends. This CDR3 region has 13 residues. Germline V CDR1 and CDR2: SGHKS, YYEKEE (reference sequence). CDR3 DNA: TGTGCCAGCAGCTTAGTCCAGGTGGAGACCCAGTACTTC. Amino acid sequence: CASSLVQVETQYF. Supplemented by reference TRBV5-5 and TRBJ2-5, the full variable domain reads DAGVTQSPTHLIKTRGQQVTLRCSPISGHKSVSWYQQVLGQGPQFIFQYYEKEERGRGNFPDRFSARQFPNYSSELNVNALLLGDSALYLCASSLVQVETQYFGPGTRLLVL.

The gene calls are TRBV14 and TRBJ2-6; D gene uncertain. The CDR3 length is 15 residues. V lost 4 bases and J lost 1, with 8 bases in between. CDR1 and CDR2 (germline): SGHDN, FVKESK. For the CDR3, the DNA is TGTGCCAGCAGCCTCCCGGGTTCTGGGGCCAACGTCCTGACTTTC. Its translation is CASSLPGSGANVLTF. The full variable domain, rest sourced from reference TRBV14 and TRBJ2-6, is EAGVTQFPSHSVIEKGQTVTLRCDPISGHDNLYWYRRVMGKEIKFLLHFVKESKQDESGMPNNRFLAERTGGTYSTLKVQPAELEDSGVYFCASSLPGSGANVLTFGAGSRLTVL.

V usage is TRBV5-4 and J usage is TRBJ2-3; TRBD1 aligns across 8 bases. The CDR3 has 16 amino acids. CDR1 and CDR2 from the germline V gene are SGHNT and YYREEE (reference sequence). V shed 0 bases, J shed 1 base, and the junction held 4 bases outside the gene matches. CDR3 region: CASSLGGQGGTDTQYF. CDR3 in DNA: TGTGCCAGCAGCTTGGGAGGACAGGGAGGCACAGATACGCAGTATTTT.

The chain combines TRBV15 with TRBJ2-6; D unclear. Looked up from germline, CDR1 is LNHNV and CDR2 is YYDKDF (reference sequence). The CDR3 sequence is 19 residues long. V was pared by 1 base and J by 4 bases, with 20 bases between. The CDR3 loop reads CATSRASGRVSSGANVLTF. The CDR3 region has the DNA TGTGCCACCAGCAGAGCCAGTGGAAGGGTCTCATCCGGGGCCAACGTCCTGACTTTC. The full variable domain, its missing parts supplied by reference TRBV15 and TRBJ2-6, is DAMVIQNPRYQVTQFGKPVTLSCSQTLNHNVMYWYQQKSSQAPKLLFHYYDKDFNNEADTPDNFQSRRPNTSFCFLDIRSPGLGDTAMYLCATSRASGRVSSGANVLTFGAGSRLTVL.

The CDR3: CASIRTGGYTGELFF. CDR3 nucleotide sequence: TGTGCCAGCATTCGGACAGGGGGCTACACCGGGGAGCTGTTTTTT. The chain couples TRBV6-5 to TRBJ2-2; 11 bases align to TRBD1. The junction had 4 bases not matched to a gene; V was cut back by 7 bases and J by 3 bases. This CDR3 comprises 15 residues. The germline gives CDR1 MNHEY, CDR2 SVGAGI.

This rearrangement joins TRBV5-1 to TRBJ1-3; 7 positions match TRBD1. CDR3 length: 15 residues. Looked up from germline, CDR1 is SGHRS and CDR2 is YFSETQ. V lost 3 bases to trimming and J lost 1 base; unmatched junction nucleotides: 4. CDR3 region: CASSSDRRSGNTIYF. The DNA for the CDR3 is TGCGCCAGCAGCTCGGACAGGAGATCTGGAAACACCATATATTTT.

The rearrangement links TRBV7-2 to TRBJ2-3; D may be TRBD2 (7 bases). The CDR3 spans 17 residues. V lost 1 base and J 4 bases, leaving 18 bases between the germline ends. Germline V gives CDR1 SGHTA, CDR2 FQGNSA. CDR3 nucleotide sequence: TGTGCCAGCAGCTTAGAGGGGGGGCTAGCGGAGGCAGATACGCAGTATTTT. Translated, it gives CASSLEGGLAEADTQYF.

The genes are TRBV28 and TRBJ2-2; 7 nucleotides line up with TRBD2. CDR1 MDHEN and CDR2 SYDVKM come from the germline V gene. The V segment lost 4 bases and the J segment 9 bases; nucleotides outside the gene matches: 2. The CDR3 has 12 residues. CDR3 loop: CASSWTRRELFF. The CDR3 nucleotides are TGTGCCAGCAGTTGGACTAGAAGGGAGCTGTTTTTT. Full variable domain (remainder filled in from reference TRBV28 and TRBJ2-2): DVKVTQSSRYLVKRTGEKVFLECVQDMDHENMFWYRQDPGLGLRLIYFSYDVKMKEKGDIPEGYSVSREKKERFSLILESASTNQTSMYLCASSWTRRELFFGEGSRLTVL.

The chain couples TRBV12-5 to TRBJ2-3; 8 nucleotides align to TRBD1. The V and J ends lost 11 bases and 2 bases, in that order; junction bases with no gene match: 12. Germline values: CDR1 LGHNT, CDR2 FRNRAP. This CDR3 contains 15 residues. CDR3 in amino acids: CAPPLRTGNTDTQYF. Here the CDR3 DNA reads TGTGCTCCCCCTCTGAGGACAGGGAACACAGATACGCAGTATTTT. Full variable domain (remainder filled in from reference TRBV12-5 and TRBJ2-3): DARVTQTPRHKVTEMGQEVTMRCQPILGHNTVFWYRQTMMQGLELLAYFRNRAPLDDSGMPKDRFSAEMPDATLATLKIQPSEPRDSAVYFCAPPLRTGNTDTQYFGPGTRLTVL.

This sequence joins TRBV30 and TRBJ2-5; tentatively, D is TRBD2 (6 bases). Germline V gives CDR1 GTSNPN, CDR2 SVGIG (reference sequence). The CDR3 is made up of 11 amino acids. Deletions cut 5 bases from V and 7 bases from J, with 11 bases between. As DNA, the CDR3 is TGTGCCTGGCTCGGGCGGGGGACCCAGTACTTC. Translating it yields CAWLGRGTQYF.

The CDR3 sequence: CANPWKGTEAFF. In nucleotides, the CDR3 is TGCGCCAACCCTTGGAAGGGCACTGAAGCTTTCTTT. V gene TRBV10-1 combines with J gene TRBJ1-1; D not resolved. The CDR3 is made up of 12 amino acids. Per germline, CDR1 WNHNN and CDR2 SYGVQD (reference sequence). Trimming removed 10 bases at V and 4 bases at J, with 13 bases between.

This rearrangement joins TRBV27 to TRBJ1-5, with D perhaps TRBD1 (6 bases). Deletions cut 6 bases from V and 4 bases from J, with 19 bases between. Germline V CDR1 and CDR2: MNHEY, SMNVEV (reference sequence). The CDR3 contains 16 residues. CDR3 DNA: TGTGCCAGCAGCCCCCTCTGGGGGAGGGGGAATCAGCCCCAGCATTTT. Amino acid sequence: CASSPLWGRGNQPQHF.

This clone is a singleton in its sample. The gene calls are TRBV5-4 and TRBJ2-2; TRBD2 matches 16 bases. The CDR3 consists of 20 residues. V shed 4 bases and J 4 bases; nucleotides not matched to a gene: 13. From germline, CDR1 is SGHNT and CDR2 YYREEE (reference sequence). The CDR3: CASSRPGLAGGPGSTGELFF. In nucleotides, the CDR3 is TGTGCCAGCAGCCGCCCGGGACTAGCGGGAGGGCCGGGATCCACCGGGGAGCTGTTTTTT.